This is a list of T cell receptor beta chains from one sample in a study of STAT5B mutations in CD4+ large granular lymphocyte leukemia. Profiling relied on immunoSEQ multiplex PCR, and the TCRdb table lists in-frame clones only, not all of them. The table records around 30,000 clones, more than 60% of them present only once. The sample comprised CD4+ T cells from blood buffy coats. These receptors originate from a human donor in good health. Each CDR3 is given with its conserved first and last residue. Fields, in order: CDR3 DNA, CDR3 protein, D gene, V gene, clone size, J gene. D genes are given only for firm matches. Part of the rows lack a size; the others show once, few, many or a class for expanded clones.

TGTGCCAGTAGTATCCAGCAGGCCGGGGAGCTGTTTTTT	CASSIQQAGELFF	.	TRBV19	.	TRBJ2-2
TGTGCCAGCAGTGGCGGGACAGGGGTCCTGAGCAATCAGCCCCAGCATTTT	CASSGGTGVLSNQPQHF	TRBD1	TRBV2	few	TRBJ1-5
TGTGCCAGCAGTGAAGCACGGCAGGGTTGGGGCTACACCTTC	CASSEARQGWGYTF	.	TRBV6-1	once	TRBJ1-2
TGTGCCAGTAGTATTTACAGGGAGGGGGTTCAGCCCCAGCATTTT	CASSIYREGVQPQHF	.	TRBV19	.	TRBJ1-5
TGTGCCAGCAGCCCGTTGGGGTCCCCTCAGCCCCAGCATTTT	CASSPLGSPQPQHF	.	TRBV7-9	few	TRBJ1-5
TGTGCCAGCAGCGCTAGCGGAGCCGTATACGAGCAGTACTTC	CASSASGAVYEQYF	TRBD2	TRBV7-2	once	TRBJ2-7
TGTGCCAGCAGCTTAGGGGGGGTACCTTCTTACGAGCAGTACTTC	CASSLGGVPSYEQYF	.	TRBV7-9	.	TRBJ2-7
TGTGCCAGCAGCTCCGTGGGCACAAGGGGCGATGGCTACACCTTC	CASSSVGTRGDGYTF	.	TRBV5-5	.	TRBJ1-2
TGTGCCAGCGGGCCGGACAGGGCCTTAAGCTATGGCTACACCTTC	CASGPDRALSYGYTF	TRBD1	TRBV11-2	.	TRBJ1-2
TGTGCCAGCAGCGCCCGGACTAGCGGGAGTATACACCAGTACTTC	CASSARTSGSIHQYF	TRBD2	TRBV5-4	.	TRBJ2-7
TGTGCCAGCAGCTTGGACAGGGGAGAAGAGACCCAGTACTTC	CASSLDRGEETQYF	TRBD1	TRBV7-6	.	TRBJ2-5
TGTGCCAGCAGTTACACCTTCCGGGATGAGCAGTTCTTC	CASSYTFRDEQFF	.	TRBV6-5	.	TRBJ2-1
TGCGCCAGCAGCTTGGTAGGGGGGGGCTCCTACAATGAGCAGTTCTTC	CASSLVGGGSYNEQFF	.	TRBV5-1	.	TRBJ2-1
TGTGCCATCAGTGAGATGAGGGATCGGAACGAGCAGTACTTC	CAISEMRDRNEQYF	.	TRBV6-5	.	TRBJ2-7
TGTGCCTGGAGTGTACTAAAGGGGGCAGGTGGCTACACCTTC	CAWSVLKGAGGYTF	TRBD1	TRBV30	.	TRBJ1-2
TGCAGCGTTGAACTTACAGGGGGAGGAGGCTACACCTTC	CSVELTGGGGYTF	TRBD1	TRBV29-1	.	TRBJ1-2
TGTGCCAGTAGTATCCAGCGAACCGGGGGGTCGGGGGGCTACACCTTC	CASSIQRTGGSGGYTF	.	TRBV19	.	TRBJ1-2
TGTGCCAGCAGCTTATCGGCGACGACCGAGACCCAGTACTTC	CASSLSATTETQYF	.	TRBV7-7	.	TRBJ2-5
TGTGCCAGCAGCTTGGTGGTCGGGGGCCACGAGCAGTACTTC	CASSLVVGGHEQYF	.	TRBV7-2	.	TRBJ2-7
TGTGCCAGCGGGACAGGGGCCCTCGAGCAGTACTTC	CASGTGALEQYF	TRBD1	TRBV27	.	TRBJ2-7
TGTGCCAGCAGTGAAATGGATCGGGGCTCGACTGAAGCTTTCTTT	CASSEMDRGSTEAFF	.	TRBV2	few	TRBJ1-1
TGTGCCAGCCGCGCCGGGACAGGGGGGGACGAGCAGTACTTC	CASRAGTGGDEQYF	TRBD1	TRBV7-2	.	TRBJ2-7
TGTGCCAGCGGACGCGGGCAGCAGTACTTC	CASGRGQQYF	.	TRBV5-8	few	TRBJ2-7
TGTGCCAGCAGCCGAGGAGGGCCTGGCGACGAGCAGTACTTC	CASSRGGPGDEQYF	.	TRBV11-2	.	TRBJ2-7
TGTGCCAGCAGCTTAGGGGGCTCCTACGAGCAGTACTTC	CASSLGGSYEQYF	.	TRBV11-2	.	TRBJ2-7
TGCGCCAGCCAAAGGGGGGAAGGTACTGAAGCTTTCTTT	CASQRGEGTEAFF	.	TRBV5-1	.	TRBJ1-1
TGTGCCAGCAGTAGAGCGCTCGGGGTCGGGGGACCGACTGAAGCTTTCTTT	CASSRALGVGGPTEAFF	.	TRBV11-2	.	TRBJ1-1
TGTGCCAGCAGTCCCACTGACAGTCAAGGCGGCTACACCTTC	CASSPTDSQGGYTF	.	TRBV6-4	.	TRBJ1-2
TGTGCCAGCAGCCCCCCGGGACAGGGAGAGTACTATGGCTACACCTTC	CASSPPGQGEYYGYTF	TRBD1	TRBV4-2	.	TRBJ1-2
TGTGCCAGCAGCCGTCAGGGATATGGGGCCAACGTCCTGACTTTC	CASSRQGYGANVLTF	.	TRBV7-9	.	TRBJ2-6
TGTGCCAGTACCCCACGGAGGACGCTAGGGAACTATGGCTACACCTTC	CASTPRRTLGNYGYTF	.	TRBV19	once	TRBJ1-2
TGTGCCAGCAGCTTGGGGCCGGGTTCCAATGAGCAGTTCTTC	CASSLGPGSNEQFF	.	TRBV5-6	.	TRBJ2-1
TGTGCCAGCAGCACCATGAACACTGAAGCTTTCTTT	CASSTMNTEAFF	.	TRBV5-4	.	TRBJ1-1